This T cell receptor (beta chain) is from a study of cytomegalovirus exposure and HLA in healthy donors. General observations from the study: Both high specificity and high sensitivity reportedly marked the classifier's diagnosis of cytomegalovirus status. The tendency of first-cohort TCR clusters to co-occur in the 100 to 150 validation repertoires was identified by a subsequent analysis.

The validation cohort, a group of 120 subjects, included the donors and was separate from the roughly 670-subject first cohort. The V end was cut by 6 bases, the J end by 1 base, with 16 bases between. Germline V gene data show CDR1 as MNHNY and CDR2 as SVGAGI (reference sequence). The CDR3 has 16 amino acids. Clones were read by immunoSEQ multiplex PCR, and TCRdb kept only the in-frame ones, dropping some. The table lists around 58,000 clones, approximately 90% of them singletons, with around 1.7% in the top ten. With respect to this clone: Its antigen is unknown.

This TCR came from a woman aged 18-29 years in good health and CMV-seronegative. This chain links TRBV6-6 with TRBJ1-5; D is perhaps TRBD1 (6 bases). Sample: PBMCs. The CDR3 DNA is TGTGCCAGCAGCGATCAGGGGAGGGGAAGCAATCAGCCCCAGCATTTT. It yields the protein CASSDQGRGSNQPQHF.